Listed here are 26 T cell receptor beta chains from one sample, sequenced in a study of cytomegalovirus exposure and HLA in healthy donors (dated by TCRdb to 2016 to 2017). Library preparation employed the immunoSEQ multiplex PCR assay. TCRdb obtained this table from immuneACCESS and retained in-frame rearrangements with V and J assigned. These tables miss some clones; where compared with another copy, unresolved V genes account for less than half of the shortfall, and the remainder is unexplained. This sample has about 150,000 clones in its table, and approximately 90% of those were observed once. The top ten hold about 0.7% of the sample. The sample was PBMCs. The receptors originated from a man aged 18 to 29 in good health and CMV-seronegative.

This chain links TRBV27 with TRBJ2-1; possibly TRBD1 for D (6 bases). The CDR3 is 14 residues long. Germline loops: CDR1 MNHEY, CDR2 SMNVEV (reference sequence). Trimming left V 7 bases short and J 6 bases short, with 16 bases between. DNA of the CDR3: TGTGCCAGCACTCGGGCAGGGGTTTTCAATGAGCAGTTCTTC. It codes for CASTRAGVFNEQFF.

The CDR3 loop is CAWSRLAGGSADTQYF. The DNA for the CDR3 is TGTGCCTGGAGTCGACTAGCGGGAGGATCCGCAGATACGCAGTATTTT. The genes are TRBV30 and TRBJ2-3; TRBD2 aligns across 13 bases. Per the germline V gene, CDR1 is GTSNPN and CDR2 is SVGIG (reference sequence). V dropped 2 bases and J dropped 4; count of bases not matched to a gene: 6. This CDR3 is built from 16 residues.

This clone was found once. The chain links TRBV5-8 to TRBJ2-5, with 11 bases matching TRBD2. The CDR3 runs 16 residues. Germline loops: CDR1 SGHTS, CDR2 YDEGEE. Trimming cost V 6 bases and J 4 bases; bases outside gene matches: 11. CDR3 residues: CASNSRVAGGLETQYF. In DNA, the CDR3 is TGTGCCAGCAACTCAAGGGTAGCGGGAGGGTTAGAGACCCAGTACTTC.

The chain has TRBV4-2 and TRBJ2-2; 9 bases fit TRBD1. Germline CDR1 is LGHNA and CDR2 is YNFKEQ. The V gene end was trimmed by 3 bases and the J gene end by 5 bases; junction bases not matched to a gene: 4. The length of the CDR3 is 15 residues. CDR3 nucleotides: TGTGCCAGCAGCCAGCTGGGACAGGGTACCGGGGAGCTGTTTTTT. Its translation: CASSQLGQGTGELFF.

This sequence joins TRBV7-3 and TRBJ2-7, with D possibly matching TRBD2 (5 bases). Germline V gene lookup returns CDR1 SGHTA and CDR2 FQGTGA. Trimming removed 2 bases from V and 3 bases from J, with 14 bases in between. CDR3 size: 15 residues. As DNA, the CDR3 is TGTGCCAGCAGCTTATTCGGAGGACTGAGCTACGAGCAGTACTTC. Translated, it gives CASSLFGGLSYEQYF. Full variable domain (rest looked up from reference TRBV7-3 and TRBJ2-7): GAGVSQTPSNKVTEKGKYVELRCDPISGHTALYWYRQSLGQGPEFLIYFQGTGAADDSGLPNDRFFAVRPEGSVSTLKIQRTERGDSAVYLCASSLFGGLSYEQYFGPGTRLTVT.

This chain uses TRBV27 with TRBJ2-3, with 12 bases identical to TRBD2. Per the germline V gene, CDR1 is MNHEY and CDR2 is SMNVEV (reference sequence). CDR3 length equals 13 residues. After removal of 5 bases from V and 14 bases from J, the junction contained 8 bases not matched to a gene. Here the CDR3 reads CASSPGLAGFSYF. CDR3 sequence (DNA): TGTGCCAGCAGTCCGGGACTAGCGGGTTTTTCGTATTTT.

This clone was seen once. The CDR3 DNA reads as TGTGCCAGCAGCCTAGGGACTAGCGGGAGGCTCCATGAGCAGTTCTTC. This sequence encodes CASSLGTSGRLHEQFF. V usage is TRBV11-3 and J usage is TRBJ2-1; 15 bases agree with TRBD2. With 5 bases clipped from V and 8 bases from J, the junction kept 7 bases outside the gene matches. Germline V gene data show CDR1 as SGHNT and CDR2 as YENEEA. The CDR3 runs 16 residues.

This clone was detected only once. The chain joins TRBV7-2 to TRBJ2-1, with 12 bases matching TRBD2. Trimming removed 1 base from V and 13 bases from J; junction bases left unmatched: 11. This CDR3 is 16 amino acids long. The V gene's germline CDR1 is SGHTA and CDR2 FQGNSA. The CDR3 DNA follows: TGTGCCAGCAGCTTAGATTCTGCTAGCGGGAGGGGTCTTCAGTTCTTC. As protein: CASSLDSASGRGLQFF.

This chain connects TRBV9 to TRBJ1-2; TRBD1 might be the D (5 bases). V dropped 0 bases and J dropped 3 bases, with 9 bases sitting between them. Per the germline V gene, CDR1 is SGDLS and CDR2 is YYNGEE. The CDR3 length is 14 residues. The CDR3 DNA follows: TGTGCCAGCAGCGTAGGGGCCAGGGACTATGGCTACACCTTC. This gives the protein CASSVGARDYGYTF.

This clone was picked up one time. The V and J genes are TRBV29-1 and TRBJ2-1; no clear D. The CDR3 has 14 residues. Germline loops: CDR1 SQVTM, CDR2 ANQGSEA. Trimming left V 4 bases short and J 2 bases short, with 12 bases between. DNA for the CDR3: TGCAGCGTTGCAAGCCTAGTGGCCTACAATGAGCAGTTCTTC. Its translation is CSVASLVAYNEQFF.

The V and J genes are TRBV9 and TRBJ2-3, with TRBD2 identical over 10 bases. Germline trimming cut 3 bases from V and 0 bases from J; bases unmatched to any gene: 13. Germline V gene sequence: CDR1 SGDLS, CDR2 YYNGEE. This CDR3 has 19 amino acids. The CDR3 DNA reads TGTGCCAGCAGCGCCTCTGGGGCTAGCGGGGGACTAAGCACAGATACGCAGTATTTT. It specifies CASSASGASGGLSTDTQYF.

The V call is TRBV29-1, the J call TRBJ2-2; 7 nucleotides agree with TRBD2. CDR3 length: 14 residues. Looked up from germline, CDR1 is SQVTM and CDR2 is ANQGSEA. V gave up 6 bases and J gave up 5 bases; unmatched junction bases: 9. CDR3 sequence reads: CSVAPVGGTGELFF. As DNA, the CDR3 is TGCAGCGTGGCTCCGGTGGGGGGGACCGGGGAGCTGTTTTTT.

This chain's CDR3 is CASSPYTGNGNTIYF. In nucleotides, the CDR3 is TGTGCCAGCAGCCCATATACAGGGAATGGAAACACCATATATTTT. The chain links TRBV7-6 to TRBJ1-3; D possibly corresponds to TRBD1 (6 bases). V dropped 5 bases and J dropped 3 bases, with 14 bases sitting between them. Per the germline V gene, CDR1 is SGHVS and CDR2 is FNYEAQ. This CDR3 contains 15 residues.

This sequence joins TRBV6-5 and TRBJ2-1, with 14 bases aligning to TRBD2. V trimming: 7 bases; J trimming: 8 bases; junction bases outside the gene matches: 7. CDR3 length: 15 amino acids. Germline V gene sequence: CDR1 MNHEY, CDR2 SVGAGI. CDR3 nucleotide sequence: TGTGCCAGCAAGGGACTAGCGGGAGTCGAGTATGAGCAGTTCTTC. Amino acids: CASKGLAGVEYEQFF.

This chain uses TRBV30 with TRBJ1-3, with D possibly TRBD1 on 6 matching bases. V lost 2 bases and J 3 bases, leaving 17 bases between the germline ends. The CDR3 sequence is 16 residues long. Germline values: CDR1 GTSNPN, CDR2 SVGIG (reference sequence). CDR3 nucleotides: TGTGCCTGGAGTATTCCTACAGGGCTCTTTGGAAACACCATATATTTT. This translates into CAWSIPTGLFGNTIYF.

The V gene is TRBV9, the J gene TRBJ2-3; the D gene is possibly TRBD1 (6 bases). The CDR3 runs 15 residues. V lost 2 bases to trimming and J lost 2 bases, with 12 bases between them. Germline CDR1 and CDR2: SGDLS and YYNGEE. CDR3 DNA sequence: TGTGCCAGCAGCGTTCAGGGGCATACCACAGATACGCAGTATTTT. This codes for CASSVQGHTTDTQYF.

This clone was recorded a few times. The chain couples TRBV30 to TRBJ1-1; maybe TRBD1 (5 bases). Germline V CDR1 and CDR2: GTSNPN, SVGIG (reference sequence). The CDR3 covers 13 residues. Between the trimmed V and J ends, which lost 3 bases and 2 bases, there was a span of 10 bases. The CDR3 loop reads CAWSRGINTEAFF. In DNA form, the CDR3 reads TGTGCCTGGAGCCGGGGGATCAACACTGAAGCTTTCTTT.

This clone was counted a few times. CDR3: CASSPRGGTDTQYF. The CDR3 DNA sequence: TGTGCCAGCAGCCCCCGGGGGGGCACAGATACGCAGTATTTT. The chain has TRBV5-4 and TRBJ2-3; TRBD2 aligns across 7 bases. Germline V CDR1 and CDR2: SGHNT, YYREEE (reference sequence). The CDR3 totals 14 residues. Losses at the gene ends were 4 bases for V and 1 base for J; bases not matched to a gene: 3. Full variable domain (outside the CDR3, taken from reference TRBV5-4 and TRBJ2-3): ETGVTQSPTHLIKTRGQQVTLRCSSQSGHNTVSWYQQALGQGPQFIFQYYREEENGRGNFPPRFSGLQFPNYSSELNVNALELDDSALYLCASSPRGGTDTQYFGPGTRLTVL.

The table lists this clone with a few counts. V usage is TRBV9 and J usage is TRBJ1-1; D is perhaps TRBD1 (5 bases). CDR1 SGDLS and CDR2 YYNGEE come from the germline V gene. This CDR3 comprises 15 residues. With 4 bases removed from V and 3 bases from J, the gap between germline ends came to 16 bases. The CDR3 reads CASSPHGGDYTEAFF. CDR3 bases: TGTGCCAGCAGCCCCCACGGGGGGGATTACACTGAAGCTTTCTTT.

V and J are TRBV13 and TRBJ2-6; perhaps TRBD2 as D (5 bases). The V gene lost 1 base and the J gene lost 0 bases, with 13 bases spanning the gap. CDR3 length: 18 amino acids. From germline, CDR1 is PRHDT and CDR2 FYEKMQ (reference sequence). In DNA, the CDR3 is TGTGCCAGCAGCTTAGTCGGACTCGCTTCCTCTGGGGCCAACGTCCTGACTTTC. Its translation: CASSLVGLASSGANVLTF.

V is TRBV7-2 and J is TRBJ2-2; D not resolved. The CDR3 length is 15 residues. The V gene lost 6 bases and the J gene lost 11 bases, with 22 bases spanning the gap. Germline assignment: CDR1 SGHTA and CDR2 FQGNSA. CDR3 sequence reads: CASSVVPGIRRELFF. The CDR3 bases are TGTGCCAGCAGTGTCGTCCCGGGTATCCGTAGAGAGCTGTTTTTT. The full variable domain, rest sourced from reference TRBV7-2 and TRBJ2-2, is GAGVSQSPSNKVTEKGKDVELRCDPISGHTALYWYRQSLGQGLEFLIYFQGNSAPDKSGLPSDRFSAERTGGSVSTLTIQRTQQEDSAVYLCASSVVPGIRRELFFGEGSRLTVL.

Worth noting for this clone: This sample also contains other DNA sequences that code for the same CDR3. This rearrangement joins TRBV7-9 to TRBJ2-7, with D possibly being TRBD2 (6 bases). Per the germline V gene, CDR1 is SEHNR and CDR2 is FQNEAQ (reference sequence). V lost 8 bases and J lost 2, with 16 bases in between. This CDR3 region has 14 residues. The CDR3 nucleotides read TGTGCCAGCGCCCGCTCGACTAGAGCCTACGAGCAGTACGTC. It translates to CASARSTRAYEQYV.

The chain is built from TRBV7-9 and TRBJ2-5, with 10 bases fitting TRBD2. The CDR3 covers 15 residues. The V gene end was trimmed by 4 bases and the J gene end by 1 base; junction bases not matched to a gene: 3. Per germline, CDR1 SEHNR and CDR2 FQNEAQ (reference sequence). The CDR3 region is CASSSLAGGQETQYF. CDR3 nucleotides: TGTGCCAGCAGCTCCTTAGCGGGGGGCCAAGAGACCCAGTACTTC.

The V call is TRBV7-2, the J call TRBJ2-1, with D possibly TRBD1 on 5 matching bases. Deletions cut 3 bases from V and 8 bases from J, with 17 bases between. CDR3 size: 15 residues. Germline CDR1 and CDR2: SGHTA and FQGNSA. This CDR3 reads CASSFGDRSRYEQFF. Here the CDR3 DNA reads TGTGCCAGCAGCTTCGGCGACAGAAGTAGGTATGAGCAGTTCTTC.

The gene calls are TRBV6-6 and TRBJ1-2; a weak D match, TRBD1 (6 bases). The germline gives CDR1 MNHNY, CDR2 SVGAGI (reference sequence). Trimming removed 5 bases at V and 4 bases at J, with 17 bases between. This CDR3 is built from 15 residues. DNA of the CDR3: TGTGCCAGCAGTACTCGCCCAGGGGAACCCTATGGCTACACCTTC. Amino acids: CASSTRPGEPYGYTF.

The V and J genes are TRBV19 and TRBJ2-7; tentatively, D is TRBD1 (6 bases). Germline-derived CDR1 and CDR2 are LNHDA and SQIVND (reference sequence). The ends were cut back, 3 bases at V and 5 bases at J, with 17 bases in the middle. This CDR3 comprises 15 residues. CDR3: CASSMAGDIRDEQYF. CDR3 nucleotide sequence: TGTGCCAGTAGTATGGCAGGGGATATTCGGGACGAGCAGTACTTC. The full variable domain, its missing parts supplied by reference TRBV19 and TRBJ2-7, is DGGITQSPKYLFRKEGQNVTLSCEQNLNHDAMYWYRQDPGQGLRLIYYSQIVNDFQKGDIAEGYSVSREKKESFPLTVTSAQKNPTAFYLCASSMAGDIRDEQYFGPGTRLTVT.